This is a list of T cell receptor beta chains from one sample in a study of cytomegalovirus exposure and HLA in healthy donors. The method was immunoSEQ multiplex PCR; TCRdb's version includes in-frame clones alone and lacks a portion of them. Of roughly 200,000 clones listed, around 80% are singletons. The specimen sequenced was PBMCs. These receptors all come from a woman aged 30 to 39 in good health and CMV-seropositive. Both conserved end residues are part of each CDR3. Each record gives: V gene, clone size, J gene, D gene, CDR3 DNA, CDR3 protein. D genes are given only for firm matches. Clone size is shown for a subset of rows, as once, few, many or a class of expanded clone.

v_gene: TRBV6-1; abundance: -; j_gene: TRBJ1-4; d_gene: TRBD1; CDR3nt: TGTGCCAGCAGTGAGGGGACAGGGGGGGAGTGGGTAAAACTGTTTTTT; CDR3aa: CASSEGTGGEWVKLFF
v_gene: TRBV9; abundance: -; j_gene: TRBJ2-1; d_gene: -; CDR3nt: TGTGCCAGCAGCGTAGGGCGGGACAGTGGAAATGAGCAGTTCTTC; CDR3aa: CASSVGRDSGNEQFF
v_gene: TRBV4-1; abundance: -; j_gene: TRBJ2-7; d_gene: -; CDR3nt: TGCGCCAGCAGCCAAGACAGGGTTTCCTACGAGCAGTACTTC; CDR3aa: CASSQDRVSYEQYF
v_gene: TRBV6-6; abundance: -; j_gene: TRBJ1-4; d_gene: TRBD1; CDR3nt: TGTGCCAGCAGTTACAAGACAGGGGTGAATGAAAAACTGTTTTTT; CDR3aa: CASSYKTGVNEKLFF
v_gene: TRBV7-8; abundance: -; j_gene: TRBJ2-2; d_gene: -; CDR3nt: TGTGCCAGCAGCTGGCCGCCGGGAGCGAACACCGGGGAGGAGCTGTTTTTT; CDR3aa: CASSWPPGANTGEELFF
v_gene: TRBV11-3; abundance: once; j_gene: TRBJ1-1; d_gene: -; CDR3nt: TGTGCCAGCAGCTTAGATCAGCCGGGGGTGGCTTTCTTT; CDR3aa: CASSLDQPGVAFF
v_gene: TRBV10-3; abundance: -; j_gene: TRBJ2-7; d_gene: -; CDR3nt: TGTGCCATCAGTGAACCGGAGGGGCCATACGAGCAGTACTTC; CDR3aa: CAISEPEGPYEQYF
v_gene: TRBV30; abundance: -; j_gene: TRBJ2-7; d_gene: -; CDR3nt: TGTGCCTGGGGGACTTCCTCCTACGAGCAGTACTTC; CDR3aa: CAWGTSSYEQYF
v_gene: TRBV2; abundance: -; j_gene: TRBJ2-4; d_gene: TRBD2; CDR3nt: TGTGCCAGCAGTGTCGTAGCGGGAGAGCTCGGAAACATTCAGTACTTC; CDR3aa: CASSVVAGELGNIQYF
v_gene: TRBV4-3; abundance: -; j_gene: TRBJ2-1; d_gene: TRBD2; CDR3nt: TGCGCCAGCAGCCAAGATGGAGCGGGAGTCTCCTACAATGAGCAGTTCTTC; CDR3aa: CASSQDGAGVSYNEQFF
v_gene: TRBV7-9; abundance: -; j_gene: TRBJ2-1; d_gene: TRBD2; CDR3nt: TGTGCCAGCAGCTTAGGGACCGGACTAGCGGGAGTTAGAGAGCAGTTCTTC; CDR3aa: CASSLGTGLAGVREQFF
v_gene: TRBV5-4; abundance: -; j_gene: TRBJ2-7; d_gene: TRBD1; CDR3nt: TGTGCCAGCAGCTCCAGGGGGAGCTCCTACGAGCAGTACTTC; CDR3aa: CASSSRGSSYEQYF
v_gene: TRBV29-1; abundance: -; j_gene: TRBJ2-3; d_gene: -; CDR3nt: TGCAGCGTTGCGCCCTTAGTAGAGGTCGGGACAGATACGCAGTATTTT; CDR3aa: CSVAPLVEVGTDTQYF
v_gene: TRBV29-1; abundance: -; j_gene: TRBJ1-1; d_gene: TRBD1; CDR3nt: TGCAGCGTTGAAGAACCCGGACAGGGGGGGGAAGCTTTCTTT; CDR3aa: CSVEEPGQGGEAFF
v_gene: TRBV10-1; abundance: few; j_gene: TRBJ2-7; d_gene: TRBD1; CDR3nt: TGCGCCACCCCTCTGTGGGACAGGGACATGCACGAGCAGTACTTC; CDR3aa: CATPLWDRDMHEQYF
v_gene: TRBV29-1; abundance: -; j_gene: TRBJ1-1; d_gene: -; CDR3nt: TGCAGCGTCCGGGACATACGAGCAGAAGCTTTCTTT; CDR3aa: CSVRDIRAEAFF
v_gene: TRBV19; abundance: -; j_gene: TRBJ2-7; d_gene: TRBD2; CDR3nt: TGTGCCAGTAGTCAAGCGGGGGGCTCCTACGAGCAGTACTTC; CDR3aa: CASSQAGGSYEQYF
v_gene: TRBV29-1; abundance: -; j_gene: TRBJ2-5; d_gene: TRBD1; CDR3nt: TGCAGCGTTGCGGGGCCAGGGGGCTTGGAGACCCAGTACTTC; CDR3aa: CSVAGPGGLETQYF
v_gene: TRBV6-6; abundance: -; j_gene: TRBJ1-5; d_gene: -; CDR3nt: TGTGCCAGCAGTTACTACGAGAATCAGCCCCAGCATTTT; CDR3aa: CASSYYENQPQHF
v_gene: TRBV7-6; abundance: -; j_gene: TRBJ2-2; d_gene: -; CDR3nt: TGTGCCAGCAGCTTAGACGCAGGGGGCCAGCGGGGGAACACCGGGGAGCTGTTTTTT; CDR3aa: CASSLDAGGQRGNTGELFF
v_gene: TRBV7-8; abundance: -; j_gene: TRBJ1-6; d_gene: TRBD1; CDR3nt: TGTGCCAGCAGCTTAAGCGGGACAGGGGGCTCCTATAATTCACCCCTCCACTTT; CDR3aa: CASSLSGTGGSYNSPLHF
v_gene: TRBV6-1; abundance: once; j_gene: TRBJ2-7; d_gene: -; CDR3nt: TGTGCCGGATCTAGCCGGCACGAGCAGTACTTC; CDR3aa: CAGSSRHEQYF
v_gene: TRBV15; abundance: -; j_gene: TRBJ2-7; d_gene: -; CDR3nt: TGTGCCACCAGCAGCTCCGGGACATTCGGGCAGCAGTACTTC; CDR3aa: CATSSSGTFGQQYF
v_gene: TRBV5-1; abundance: -; j_gene: TRBJ2-7; d_gene: TRBD2; CDR3nt: TGCGCCAGCAGGGTTCCAGGACTAGCGGGAGTACACGAGCAGTACTTC; CDR3aa: CASRVPGLAGVHEQYF
v_gene: TRBV7-2; abundance: -; j_gene: TRBJ2-2; d_gene: -; CDR3nt: TGTGCCAGCAGCCCTGGGGCCGTTCACACCGGGGAGCTGTTTTTT; CDR3aa: CASSPGAVHTGELFF
v_gene: TRBV5-6; abundance: -; j_gene: TRBJ1-1; d_gene: TRBD1; CDR3nt: TGTGCCAGCAGCCCCTTAGGAGGACAGGGGAACACTGAAGCTTTCTTT; CDR3aa: CASSPLGGQGNTEAFF
v_gene: TRBV11-3; abundance: few; j_gene: TRBJ1-2; d_gene: TRBD1; CDR3nt: TGTGCCAGCAGCCCGAGGCGGGGACAGGGGGCTGATGGCTACACCTTC; CDR3aa: CASSPRRGQGADGYTF
v_gene: TRBV15; abundance: -; j_gene: TRBJ1-6; d_gene: TRBD1; CDR3nt: TGTGCCACCAGCAGCTGGGACAGGGGTAATTCACCCCTCCACTTT; CDR3aa: CATSSWDRGNSPLHF
v_gene: TRBV2; abundance: -; j_gene: TRBJ1-4; d_gene: TRBD1; CDR3nt: TGTGCCAGCAGTACCACCTCGGGACAGGGGACTGAAAAACTGTTTTTT; CDR3aa: CASSTTSGQGTEKLFF
v_gene: TRBV10-3; abundance: -; j_gene: TRBJ2-5; d_gene: TRBD2; CDR3nt: TGTGCCATCAGTGAGGGACTAGCGCAAGAGACCCAGTACTTC; CDR3aa: CAISEGLAQETQYF
v_gene: TRBV6-5; abundance: -; j_gene: TRBJ2-7; d_gene: -; CDR3nt: TGTGCCAGCAGAGCCCGGTGGGACAATATCTACGAGCAGTACTTC; CDR3aa: CASRARWDNIYEQYF
v_gene: TRBV5-6; abundance: few; j_gene: TRBJ2-2; d_gene: TRBD1; CDR3nt: TGTGCCAGCAGCTTGGGACAGGGGTTCCCCGGGGAGCTGTTTTTT; CDR3aa: CASSLGQGFPGELFF
v_gene: TRBV7-2; abundance: -; j_gene: TRBJ1-4; d_gene: -; CDR3nt: TGTGCCAGCAGCTTACAGGTAGATGTCGGAAAACTGTTTTTT; CDR3aa: CASSLQVDVGKLFF
v_gene: TRBV18; abundance: -; j_gene: TRBJ1-2; d_gene: -; CDR3nt: TGTGCCAGCTCACCTCGGACTCTTGACGGCTACACCTTC; CDR3aa: CASSPRTLDGYTF
v_gene: TRBV4-3; abundance: -; j_gene: TRBJ1-1; d_gene: -; CDR3nt: TGCGCCAGCAGCCAAGATATTGGGCAGCCCGATGAAGCTTTCTTT; CDR3aa: CASSQDIGQPDEAFF
v_gene: TRBV11-2; abundance: few; j_gene: TRBJ2-1; d_gene: TRBD2; CDR3nt: TGTGCCAGCAGCTTAGATAGCGGGGGGCCGGGGGAGCAGTTCTTC; CDR3aa: CASSLDSGGPGEQFF